The text below deals with one T cell receptor beta chain. This sample is drawn from a study of cytomegalovirus exposure and HLA in healthy donors. Both 60 Vbeta primers and 13 Jbeta primers went into the PCR. Clones were sequenced by immunoSEQ multiplex PCR, and TCRdb holds only the in-frame ones, with some missing. The repertoire holds some 120,000 clones, with 79% as singletons. The V gene's germline CDR1 is LNHDA and CDR2 SQIVND (reference sequence). This CDR3 has 15 residues. Sequences were obtained from PBMCs. This TCR came from a woman aged 18 to 35 in good health and CMV-seropositive. The genes are TRBV19 and TRBJ2-5; TRBD1 matches 7 bases. The DNA end lines up better with TRBJ2-7; the J call may be wrong. This CDR3 is CASSIKTGPSYEQYF. The DNA of the CDR3 is TGTGCCAGTAGTATTAAGACAGGGCCCAGCTACGAGCAGTACTTC.